A single sample gave rise to the 25 T cell receptor beta chains below, sequenced in a study of T cell responses to AZD1222 COVID-19 vaccine. The method was immunoSEQ multiplex PCR; TCRdb's version includes in-frame clones alone and lacks a portion of them. This sample has 90,000 to 130,000 clones, with around nine tenths found just once. This sample comprised peripheral blood, obtained 28 days after the second AZD1222 dose. The receptor set was obtained from an adult who received the AZD1222 COVID-19 vaccine.

The chain joins TRBV7-2 to TRBJ1-3; D is perhaps TRBD1 (5 bases). The germline V gene encodes CDR1 SGHTA and CDR2 FQGNSA. The CDR3 length is 13 residues. Trimming pared 4 bases from V and 8 bases from J, leaving 12 bases between. CDR3 bases: TGTGCCAGCAGCTCACGCGCGGGGGACACCATATATTTT. Its translation is CASSSRAGDTIYF.

The chain combines TRBV10-3 with TRBJ2-3; TRBD1 matches 7 bases. This CDR3 spans 14 amino acids. J was trimmed by 0 bases and V by 4 bases; bases with no gene match: 1. Germline V gives CDR1 ENHRY, CDR2 SYGVKD. The DNA for the CDR3 is TGTGCCATCAGTGTACAGGGGAGCACAGATACGCAGTATTTT. Residues: CAISVQGSTDTQYF.

The J gene is TRBJ1-6, the V gene TRBV5-1; D ambiguous. The ends were cut back, 0 bases at V and 5 bases at J, with 6 bases in the middle. This CDR3 is 14 amino acids long. CDR1 is SGHRS and CDR2 is YFSETQ in the germline V gene. CDR3 in amino acids: CASSLGLNNSPLHF. Here the CDR3 DNA reads TGCGCCAGCAGCTTGGGTTTGAATAATTCACCCCTCCACTTT.

The chain links TRBV10-3 to TRBJ2-5, with a possible D match to TRBD1 (7 bases). The germline CDR1 and CDR2 sequences are ENHRY and SYGVKD. The CDR3 contains 17 residues. V lost 4 bases and J lost 3, with 21 bases in between. As DNA, the CDR3 is TGTGCCATCAGTGGCGGGCAGGGGGGTAGGGTAGAAGAGACCCAGTACTTC. Residues: CAISGGQGGRVEETQYF.

The J gene is TRBJ2-7, the V gene TRBV6-2 or TRBV6-3; 9 bases match TRBD1. Germline V gene sequence: CDR1 MNHEY, CDR2 SVGEGT. With V trimmed by 6 bases and J by 3 bases, 9 bases remained unmatched. The CDR3 contains 15 residues. The CDR3 DNA follows: TGTGCCAGCAGCAGTCTGGGGACAGGGTTCTACGAGCAGTACTTC. Translation gives CASSSLGTGFYEQYF.

This chain links TRBV3-1 (or the pseudogene TRBV3-2) with TRBJ2-5, with D hard to call. Germline-derived CDR1 and CDR2 are LGHDT and YNNKEL (reference sequence). V shed 1 base and J shed 5 bases, with 5 bases lying between them. This CDR3 contains 12 residues. CDR3 nucleotides: TGTGCCAGCAGCCAAGCCCGCGAGACCCAGTACTTC. This sequence encodes CASSQARETQYF.

The genes are TRBV18 and TRBJ1-5; TRBD1 is a possible D gene (5 bases). V was pared by 2 bases and J by 6 bases, with 14 bases between. Germline loops: CDR1 KGHSH, CDR2 LQKENI. The CDR3 has 15 residues. CDR3 loop: CASSPGHGRGQPQHF. In nucleotides, the CDR3 is TGTGCCAGCTCACCAGGACACGGACGGGGTCAGCCCCAGCATTTT.

The gene calls are TRBV9 and TRBJ2-2; D is unclear. Germline V CDR1 and CDR2: SGDLS, YYNGEE. CDR3 length: 16 amino acids. Trimming took off 0 bases at V and 5 bases at J, with 14 bases between the two ends. The CDR3 is CASSVVGGPWTGELFF. CDR3 coding DNA: TGTGCCAGCAGCGTAGTCGGCGGACCGTGGACCGGGGAGCTGTTTTTT.

The chain joins TRBV28 to TRBJ2-3; 9 nucleotides line up with TRBD2. In germline, CDR1 is MDHEN, CDR2 SYDVKM. The V and J ends lost 6 bases and 5 bases, in that order; junction bases with no gene match: 6. The CDR3 length is 14 residues. In DNA form, the CDR3 reads TGTGCCAGCAGGCTCGCGGGGGGGCAAGATACGCAGTATTTT. It codes for CASRLAGGQDTQYF.

The rearrangement links TRBV5-1 to TRBJ2-3; no reliable D call. This CDR3 is built from 13 residues. Germline CDR1 is SGHRS and CDR2 is YFSETQ. Trimming cost V 2 bases and J 1 base, with 5 bases left between them. DNA for the CDR3: TGCGCCAGCAGCTTCTCTGGCACAGATACGCAGTATTTT. Protein: CASSFSGTDTQYF.

The chain uses TRBV6-5 and TRBJ1-1; no reliable D call. The CDR3 contains 15 residues. The V and J ends lost 0 bases and 7 bases respectively, with 15 bases between them. From germline, CDR1 is MNHEY and CDR2 SVGAGI. The CDR3 region has the DNA TGTGCCAGCAGTTACTCCCCCTATGGAGGGTATGAAGCTTTCTTT. Its protein is CASSYSPYGGYEAFF.

This chain links TRBV14 with TRBJ2-3, with D hard to call. The CDR3 covers 13 residues. The germline CDR1 and CDR2 sequences are SGHDN and FVKESK. Trimming removed 6 bases from V and 6 bases from J, with 13 bases in between. The CDR3 reads CASSLQLWDTQYF. The CDR3 coding sequence is TGTGCCAGCAGTCTTCAACTTTGGGATACGCAGTATTTT.

Written as DNA, the CDR3 is TGTGCCAGCAGCTTAAGTTTTCTTAACTACGAGCAGTACTTC. This gives the protein CASSLSFLNYEQYF. The J gene is TRBJ2-7, the V gene TRBV7-2; D unclear. Trimming removed 2 bases from V and 3 bases from J, with 11 bases in between. In germline, CDR1 is SGHTA, CDR2 FQGNSA. There are 14 residues in the CDR3.

This chain uses TRBV27 with TRBJ2-2; 7 bases are a match to TRBD1. Per the germline V gene, CDR1 is MNHEY and CDR2 is SMNVEV (reference sequence). The CDR3 length is 14 residues. Unmatched junction bases numbered 4, after V lost 5 bases and J lost 4 bases. This CDR3 reads CASSLGQLTGELFF. CDR3 DNA: TGTGCCAGCAGTCTGGGACAGCTCACCGGGGAGCTGTTTTTT.

The chain combines TRBV7-9 with TRBJ2-7; D call uncertain. The CDR3 is 11 residues long. Germline V gene sequence: CDR1 SEHNR, CDR2 FQNEAQ (reference sequence). V lost 5 bases and J 3 bases, leaving 5 bases between the germline ends. CDR3 nucleotides: TGTGCCAGCAGCCTGGACTACGAGCAGTACTTC. It specifies CASSLDYEQYF.

As DNA, the CDR3 is TGTGCCAGCAGCCCATCAGCCGGGACAGGACTCTACGAGCAGTACTTC. This sequence encodes CASSPSAGTGLYEQYF. This chain connects TRBV14 to TRBJ2-7; TRBD1 aligns across 8 bases. CDR3 size: 16 residues. Germline CDR1 reads SGHDN; CDR2 reads FVKESK. Unmatched junction bases numbered 11, after V lost 4 bases and J lost 3 bases.

This sequence joins TRBV2 and TRBJ2-5, with 11 bases aligning to TRBD2. CDR1 and CDR2 from the germline V gene are SNHLY and FYNNEI. V was clipped by 6 bases and J by 0 bases; unmatched bases: 3. This CDR3 is built from 15 residues. The chain's CDR3 is CASRRTSGYQETQYF. The CDR3 DNA reads as TGTGCCAGCAGGAGGACTAGCGGGTACCAAGAGACCCAGTACTTC.

The chain links TRBV18 to TRBJ2-7; 8 bases are shared with TRBD1. CDR1 and CDR2 (germline): KGHSH, LQKENI. The junction had 6 bases not matched to a gene; V was cut back by 5 bases and J by 6 bases. The length of the CDR3 is 13 residues. CDR3 amino acids: CASSSTGEGEQYF. The CDR3 DNA follows: TGTGCCAGCTCATCGACAGGGGAAGGCGAGCAGTACTTC.

The genes are TRBV27 and TRBJ2-7; D perhaps matches TRBD2 (7 bases). From germline, CDR1 is MNHEY and CDR2 SMNVEV (reference sequence). Trimming took off 0 bases at V and 7 bases at J, with 13 bases between the two ends. CDR3 length equals 14 residues. CDR3 coding DNA: TGTGCCAGCAGTTTATCGCGGGGGCTGGGGGAGCAGTACTTC. Translation: CASSLSRGLGEQYF.

V gene TRBV11-2 combines with J gene TRBJ2-6, with a possible D match to TRBD1 (6 bases). V lost 4 bases, J lost 1 base, and 20 bases lay in between. Germline values: CDR1 SGHAT, CDR2 FQNNGV. There are 19 residues in the CDR3. CDR3 in amino acids: CASSSSLNRDRSGANVLTF. The CDR3 bases are TGTGCCAGCAGCTCCTCCCTTAATAGAGACAGGTCTGGGGCCAACGTCCTGACTTTC.

The chain couples TRBV4-3 to TRBJ2-2, with D hard to call. Per the germline V gene, CDR1 is LGHNA and CDR2 is YSLEER. Trimming cost V 1 base and J 4 bases, with 13 bases left between them. The CDR3 is made up of 16 amino acids. The CDR3 region has the DNA TGCGCCAGCAGCCAAGGCCACAGTTCGAGCACCGGGGAGCTGTTTTTT. Amino acids: CASSQGHSSSTGELFF.

The chain recombines TRBV6-2 or TRBV6-3 with TRBJ1-6; D possibly corresponds to TRBD1 (5 bases). Germline CDR1 is MNHEY and CDR2 is SVGEGT. Trimming removed 3 bases at V and 9 bases at J, with 12 bases between. The CDR3 length is 14 residues. This CDR3 is CASSYGASSSPLHF. DNA for the CDR3: TGTGCCAGCAGTTATGGGGCCTCCAGTTCACCCCTCCACTTT.

The chain has TRBV4-3 and TRBJ2-2; no definite D call. The CDR3 spans 12 residues. The V gene's germline CDR1 is LGHNA and CDR2 YSLEER. The V and J ends lost 6 bases and 3 bases respectively, with 5 bases between them. CDR3 coding DNA: TGCGCCAGCAGAGGGCACACCGGGGAGCTGTTTTTT. It translates to CASRGHTGELFF.

V and J are TRBV7-2 and TRBJ2-2; D unclear. Deletions cut 3 bases from V and 2 bases from J, with 10 bases between. This CDR3 has 15 amino acids. CDR1 and CDR2 from the germline V gene are SGHTA and FQGNSA. The CDR3 nucleotides are TGTGCCAGCAGCTTTGCCAGCCTCAACACCGGGGAGCTGTTTTTT. Residues: CASSFASLNTGELFF. Full variable domain (outside the CDR3, taken from reference TRBV7-2 and TRBJ2-2): GAGVSQSPSNKVTEKGKDVELRCDPISGHTALYWYRQSLGQGLEFLIYFQGNSAPDKSGLPSDRFSAERTGGSVSTLTIQRTQQEDSAVYLCASSFASLNTGELFFGEGSRLTVL.

CDR3 region: CATGTSGGNQETQYF. The CDR3 nucleotides are TGCGCCACCGGGACTAGCGGGGGGAACCAAGAGACCCAGTACTTC. This chain joins TRBV5-1 and TRBJ2-5, with TRBD2 matching over 15 bases. The CDR3 has 15 amino acids. Germline values: CDR1 SGHRS, CDR2 YFSETQ. J gave up 0 bases and V 9 bases, and 3 bases lay outside the gene matches.